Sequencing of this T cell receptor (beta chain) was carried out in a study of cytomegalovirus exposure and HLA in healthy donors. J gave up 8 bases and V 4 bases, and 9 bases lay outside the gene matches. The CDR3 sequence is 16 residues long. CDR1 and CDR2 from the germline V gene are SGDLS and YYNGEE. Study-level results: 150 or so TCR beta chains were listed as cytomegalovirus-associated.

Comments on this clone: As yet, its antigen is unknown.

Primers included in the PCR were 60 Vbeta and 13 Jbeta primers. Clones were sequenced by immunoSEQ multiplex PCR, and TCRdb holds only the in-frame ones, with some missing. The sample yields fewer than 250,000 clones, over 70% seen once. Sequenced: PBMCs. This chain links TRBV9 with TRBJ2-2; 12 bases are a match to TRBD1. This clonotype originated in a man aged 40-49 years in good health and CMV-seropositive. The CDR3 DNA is TGTGCCAGCAGCTTTACCGGGACAGGGGGCCCGGGGGAGCTGTTTTTT. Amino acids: CASSFTGTGGPGELFF.